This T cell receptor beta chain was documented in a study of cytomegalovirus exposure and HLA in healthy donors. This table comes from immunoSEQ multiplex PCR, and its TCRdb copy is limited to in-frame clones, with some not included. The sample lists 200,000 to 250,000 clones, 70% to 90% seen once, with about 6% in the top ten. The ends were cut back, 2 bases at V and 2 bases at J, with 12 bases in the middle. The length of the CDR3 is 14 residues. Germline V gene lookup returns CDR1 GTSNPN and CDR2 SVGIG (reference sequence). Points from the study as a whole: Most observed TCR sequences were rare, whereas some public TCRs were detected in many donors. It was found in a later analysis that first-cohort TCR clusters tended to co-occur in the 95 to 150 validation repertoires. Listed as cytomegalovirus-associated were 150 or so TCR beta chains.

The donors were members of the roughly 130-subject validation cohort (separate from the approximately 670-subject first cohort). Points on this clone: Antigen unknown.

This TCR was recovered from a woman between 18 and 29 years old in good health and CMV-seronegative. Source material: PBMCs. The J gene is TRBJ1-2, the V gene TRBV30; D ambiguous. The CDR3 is CAWSLNRGNYGYTF. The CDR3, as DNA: TGTGCCTGGAGTCTCAATAGAGGGAACTATGGCTACACCTTC.